This T cell receptor (beta chain) originates from a study of beta chain features in type 1 diabetes. Study as a whole: The study found patients and healthy donors alike in age, gender and cell yields. General study findings and limits: Equally in patients and controls, shorter templates might have been favored by PCR.

This clone has just a few counts. Its antigen is still unknown. CDR1 and CDR2 (germline): SEHNR, FQNEAQ (reference sequence). CDR3 length: 14 residues. V lost 4 bases and J 2 bases, leaving 9 bases between the germline ends. Cells sorted by CD45RO/CCR7/CD25/CD127/CD95/CD27 comprised CD4+ naive, central memory, regulatory and stem cell-like memory cells. What was sequenced were expressed TCRB transcripts, since all of the isolated RNA had been reverse transcribed. Clones were sequenced by immunoSEQ multiplex PCR, and TCRdb holds only the in-frame ones, with some missing. The data contain 360,000 or so clones, roughly 21% of them seen just once; the ten biggest clones take up about 0.045%.

This TCR came from a woman between 18 and 29 years old in good health. The rearrangement links TRBV7-9 to TRBJ2-1, with a possible D match to TRBD2 (5 bases). The sample was naive CD4+ T cells from blood. CDR3 sequence reads: CASSSRGTYNEQFF. The CDR3 DNA is TGTGCCAGCAGCTCCCGGGGAACCTACAATGAGCAGTTCTTC.